These 12 T cell receptor beta chains share one sample of origin, sequenced in a study of shared clonotypes between healthy human individuals. Using immunoSEQ multiplex PCR, the repertoire was profiled, and TCRdb retains in-frame clones only, with some absent. The sample includes roughly 200,000 clones, around 63% seen only once; the top ten take over 9.5%. The sequencing sample was made of memory CD4+ T cells sorted from blood. Subset meaning: CD45RA-negative fraction. Every receptor here comes from a man younger than 45 in good health.

V usage is TRBV5-1 and J usage is TRBJ2-7; D not resolved. The ends were cut back, 4 bases at V and 2 bases at J, with 10 bases in the middle. The CDR3 sequence is 13 residues long. CDR1 SGHRS and CDR2 YFSETQ come from the germline V gene. CDR3 protein: CASSVGPPYEQYF. The CDR3 DNA sequence: TGCGCCAGCAGCGTGGGTCCGCCCTACGAGCAGTACTTC.

V and J are TRBV15 and TRBJ2-1, with unresolved D. V was trimmed by 0 bases and J by 0 bases, leaving 12 bases between them. Germline loops: CDR1 LNHNV, CDR2 YYDKDF (reference sequence). CDR3 length: 17 amino acids. The CDR3 spells CATSRDNSRSSYNEQFF. DNA for the CDR3: TGTGCCACCAGCAGAGATAACTCGCGGAGCTCCTACAATGAGCAGTTCTTC.

The V call is TRBV7-8, the J call TRBJ2-2; 9 positions agree with TRBD2. This CDR3 region has 19 residues. CDR1 is SGHVS, CDR2 FQNEAQ, per germline. V shed 2 bases, J shed 2 bases, and the junction held 12 bases outside the gene matches. The CDR3 protein is CASSLRSGSGSSNTGELFF. The CDR3 DNA reads TGTGCCAGCAGCTTACGATCGGGTAGCGGGAGTTCAAACACCGGGGAGCTGTTTTTT.

The V and J genes are TRBV6-5 and TRBJ2-5; 7 bases are a match to TRBD1. The CDR3 has 11 residues. The V gene end was trimmed by 5 bases and the J gene end by 9 bases; junction bases not matched to a gene: 3. Germline V gene lookup returns CDR1 MNHEY and CDR2 SVGAGI. The CDR3 protein is CASSQTGAQYF. CDR3 coding DNA: TGTGCCAGCAGTCAAACAGGGGCCCAGTACTTC.

A single count supports this clone. The V call is TRBV5-1, the J call TRBJ2-1; 10 bases line up with TRBD2. The V segment lost 0 bases and the J segment 4 bases; nucleotides outside the gene matches: 4. This CDR3 is built from 16 residues. Germline CDR1 and CDR2: SGHRS and YFSETQ. The CDR3 DNA sequence: TGCGCCAGCAGCTTGGCTCAGACTAGCGGGTACAATGAGCAGTTCTTC. Residues: CASSLAQTSGYNEQFF.

The gene calls are TRBV5-1 and TRBJ2-5; 9 positions match TRBD2. The CDR3 consists of 16 residues. J lost 5 bases, V lost 0 bases, and 8 bases had no gene match. Germline V gives CDR1 SGHRS, CDR2 YFSETQ. In DNA form, the CDR3 reads TGCGCCAGCAGCTTGGCGGTAGCGGGAGCGGGGGAGACCCAGTACTTC. Translating it yields CASSLAVAGAGETQYF.

This rearrangement joins TRBV19 to TRBJ2-7, with D perhaps matching TRBD1 (6 bases). Deletions cut 6 bases from V and 3 bases from J, with 15 bases between. The CDR3 extends over 14 amino acids. Germline V gene lookup returns CDR1 LNHDA and CDR2 SQIVND (reference sequence). The DNA for the CDR3 is TGTGCCAGTAGCAGGGGTATGGACAGCTACGAGCAGTACTTC. Translating gives CASSRGMDSYEQYF.

This clone was detected a few times. The chain combines TRBV5-4 with TRBJ2-1, with 9 bases lining up with TRBD2. The germline V gene has CDR1 SGHNT and CDR2 YYREEE (reference sequence). The V and J ends lost 2 bases and 9 bases, in that order; junction bases with no gene match: 6. This CDR3 is built from 14 residues. The CDR3 DNA reads TGTGCCAGCAGCTTTCCAGCGGGAGGTGGTGAGCAGTTCTTC. Translating it yields CASSFPAGGGEQFF.

Ten or more counts support this clone. The chain has TRBV10-3 and TRBJ2-7, with 8 bases matching TRBD2. Per the germline V gene, CDR1 is ENHRY and CDR2 is SYGVKD. The CDR3 extends over 15 amino acids. The junction had 10 bases not matched to a gene; V was cut back by 6 bases and J by 3 bases. This chain's CDR3 is CAISPNSGTYYEQYF. Written as DNA, the CDR3 is TGTGCCATCAGCCCGAATAGCGGGACCTACTACGAGCAGTACTTC.

V usage is TRBV2 and J usage is TRBJ2-5, with 10 bases identical to TRBD1. The CDR3 runs to 15 residues. The germline V gene encodes CDR1 SNHLY and CDR2 FYNNEI. V shed 8 bases, J shed 4 bases, and the junction held 10 bases outside the gene matches. The CDR3 here is CASATRQGASETQYF. CDR3 nucleotide sequence: TGTGCCAGCGCCACGAGACAGGGGGCATCAGAGACCCAGTACTTC.

This clone was counted many times. This chain connects TRBV6-6 to TRBJ1-5; TRBD1 agrees at 9 bases. The V segment lost 5 bases and the J segment 6 bases; nucleotides outside the gene matches: 8. Germline V lookup: CDR1 MNHNY, CDR2 SVGAGI (reference sequence). The CDR3 totals 15 residues. CDR3 region: CASSATGTGSQPQHF. The DNA of the CDR3 is TGTGCCAGCAGTGCTACCGGGACAGGGAGTCAGCCCCAGCATTTT.

The J gene is TRBJ2-5, the V gene TRBV9, with D unclear. The CDR3 runs to 14 residues. V gave up 0 bases and J gave up 0 bases, with 6 bases separating them. From germline, CDR1 is SGDLS and CDR2 YYNGEE. This CDR3 is CASSVGAYQETQYF. Written as DNA, the CDR3 is TGTGCCAGCAGCGTAGGGGCGTACCAAGAGACCCAGTACTTC.